Listed here is a single T cell receptor (beta chain). Which antigen it targets is not known. No base-level quality is on record; no much larger clone is a single base apart. The treatment or condition label on this specimen signifies: approximately 10-day PBMC culture with coronavirus spike peptide pools or control peptides (ViraFEST assay). CD4+ T cells from unexposed donors were collected before the COVID-19 pandemic (2011-2018). The ViraFEST assay was used in the study, in which antigen-specific T cells were expanded with peptide pools and expanded clonotypes were subsequently identified by TCR sequencing. PBMCs were cultured at around 2 million per well in IMDM supplemented with approximately 5.3% human AB serum and 8 to 10 IU/ml IL-2, with around 10 ug/ml peptide pools added. On days 3 and 7, half of the culture medium was replaced with fresh IL-2-containing medium. After about 10 days of culture, CD4+ T cells were isolated by negative selection using the EasySep CD4+ T cell isolation kit. As cell numbers permitted, CD4+ T cells from unexposed donors were tested for reactivity to SARS-CoV-2 S and N and to four common cold coronavirus spike pools. Ficoll-Paque Plus gradient centrifugation was used to isolate PBMCs from whole blood, and the isolated PBMCs were then either used fresh or cryopreserved at -140C. Culture conditions were generally each tested in triplicate wells. Leukapheresis product for the unexposed donors was bought commercially.

The data belong to a study of vaccination and CD4 T cells after COVID-19 (dated by TCRdb to 2022 to 2024). Notes on the research overall: The convalescent cohort comprised six males and four females, including two Hispanic individuals, seven Caucasians, two Asians and one multiracial person. Culture stimuli were overlapping spike peptide pools from SARS-CoV-2 and from the common cold coronaviruses HCoV-NL63, HCoV-OC43 and HCoV-229E. In 10 COVID-19 convalescent patients and a handful of infection-naive healthy vaccine recipients, the spike-specific CD4+ TCR repertoire before mRNA vaccination was compared with the repertoire after mRNA vaccination. Post-COVID blood samples from convalescent patients were collected a median of approximately 93 days after diagnosis, with a range of 35 to 161 days. As controls, cultures received a CEFX viral epitope pool (the positive control), an HIV-1 Nef peptide pool (the negative control), or no peptide at all. Two doses of either the Pfizer-BioNTech BNT162b2 vaccine (n=8) or the Moderna mRNA-1273 vaccine (n=2) were administered to participants. The time from the second vaccine dose to post-vaccine blood sampling had a median of roughly 70 days and ranged from about 14 to 250 days. At the TCR clonotype level, an earlier paper using these donors assessed memory CD4+ T cell crossreactivity between SARS-CoV-2 and common cold coronavirus spike proteins. What the work shows at the level of the full study, not this receptor alone: Only a relatively small number of convalescent patients were included in the study, and early timepoints following natural infection were not analyzed. Although the median number of SARS-CoV-2-reactive clonotypes went up from roughly 19 after infection to 38 after vaccination, the increase was not significant. In convalescent patients, nearly all vaccine-specific clones (304 of 307) were found to be mono-reactive for SARS-CoV-2 spike rather than cross-reactive with common cold coronaviruses. Among the post-vaccine SARS-CoV-2-reactive clones in convalescent patients, a median 86.3% showed up only after vaccination, which suggests vaccine-specific priming.

Reading the germline V gene (reference sequence) gives CDR1 LNHNV and CDR2 YYDKDF. The CDR3, cysteine through phenylalanine, is 16 amino acids long. Of the read, only the CDR3 DNA is kept; its 48 bases are in frame from base 1. V was cut back by 1 base and J by 5 bases, leaving a gap of 18 bases between them. The library was prepared using PCR. DNA from cultured CD4+ T cells was subjected to TCR sequencing with the Oncomine TCR Beta short-read assay at the Johns Hopkins FTIC core. The QIAamp micro DNA kit was used to extract genomic DNA from the cultured CD4+ T cells. Oncomine TCR Beta libraries from cultured CD4+ T cells were pooled using unique dual indexes and sequenced on an Illumina iSeq 100. The authors' pipeline ran thus. Non-productive sequences were removed, and CDR3s that did not start with C, did not end with F or W, or were shorter than 7 amino acids were discarded. The MANAFEST web application identified antigen-specific clonotypes by comparing peptide-stimulated wells against reference wells and other culture wells. For a clone to be called positive, the clone needed an FDR below 0.05, an odds ratio above 5, and a productive frequency above 0.1% in at least two of three replicate wells. A clonotype was classed as cross-reactive if the clonotype showed significant expansion both in SARS-CoV-2 spike wells and in at least one common cold coronavirus spike condition. Levenshtein distances (stringdist) and unrooted phylogenetic trees (ape) in R version 3.6.1 were used to assess CDR3 homology. TCRdb passed the public sequencing reads through fastp at Q25 and MiXCR, retaining productive beta sequences. Rows merge per CDR3 protein into single entries with the most common DNA and genes. The V and J calls reflect TCRdb's pipeline rather than the authors' work. A total of approximately 9,500 distinct CDR3 sequences appear in this sample, about 32% of them only once. The top ten clonotypes cover 10% to 15% of the sample.

Sequences were obtained from CD4+ T cells from blood, cultured in vitro. This chain is built from TRBV15 and TRBJ2-7; 6 matching bases give a weak D call of TRBD2. This receptor was obtained from a human donor in good health. The DNA is TGTGCCACCAGCAGAGGTGGAGACGGGAGTTTCCACGAGCAGTACTTC. Translated, it reads CATSRGGDGSFHEQYF.